These 10 T cell receptor beta chains share one sample of origin, sequenced in a study of human T cells and chemical hapten exposure. TCRdb re-called the RACE reads through MiXCR, storing one row per CDR3 protein. The repertoire holds about 61,000 distinct CDR3 sequences, with roughly 6.7% as singletons. Time point described: pre-sensitization, week 0. Stated treatment: therapeutic diphenylcyclopropenone sensitization with weekly scalp DPC. The sequences come from whole blood, collected in connection with sensitization to the hapten diphenylcyclopropenone (DPC). These receptors originate from a woman in her 30s with alopecia areata. Some clones in this sample may be carry-over from other donors' samples.

This clonotype was recorded at least ten times. This rearrangement joins TRBV30 to TRBJ1-1; 8 nucleotides match TRBD1. CDR3 length: 13 residues. With V trimmed by 3 bases and J by 3 bases, 3 bases remained unmatched. Looked up from germline, CDR1 is GTSNPN and CDR2 is SVGIG (reference sequence). CDR3 amino acids: CAWRDRVYTEAFF. In nucleotides, the CDR3 is TGTGCCTGGAGGGACAGGGTTTACACTGAAGCTTTCTTT.

This clonotype was seen ten or more times. J is TRBJ1-1 and V is TRBV20-1, with D possibly matching TRBD1 (5 bases). Germline CDR1 DFQATT, CDR2 SNEGSKA (reference sequence). The CDR3 loop spans 16 amino acids. Here the CDR3 DNA reads TGCAGAGCACCCCCCCGGGGCACCGGCGAGGTCACTGAAGCTTTCTTT. It codes for CRAPPRGTGEVTEAFF.

This clonotype was detected ten times or more. The rearrangement joins TRBV13 to TRBJ2-7; a weak D match, TRBD2 (5 bases). Germline CDR1 is PRHDT and CDR2 is FYEKMQ (reference sequence). The CDR3 extends over 14 amino acids. Trimming shortened V by 6 bases and J by 5 bases, and 17 bases separated the two germline ends. The CDR3 bases are TGTGCCAGCAGGCGAGGAGGAGGCCTCCACGAGCAGTACTTC. Protein sequence: CASRRGGGLHEQYF.

This clonotype was seen ten or more times. The rearrangement uses TRBV10-3 and TRBJ2-7; TRBD2 matches 7 bases. This CDR3 has 13 amino acids. The ends lost 3 bases at V and 5 bases at J; junction bases unmatched: 4. Germline CDR1 is ENHRY and CDR2 is SYGVKD. The CDR3 coding sequence is TGTGCCATCAGTGAACGGGGGGAAGACGAGCAGTACTTC. This sequence encodes CAISERGEDEQYF.

In its sample, this clonotype was seen many times. V gene TRBV7-8 combines with J gene TRBJ2-3; no clear D gene. From germline, CDR1 is SGHVS and CDR2 FQNEAQ. There are 11 residues in the CDR3. Trimming took off 8 bases at V and 2 bases at J, with 5 bases between the two ends. The CDR3 loop reads CASGFTDTQYF. Written as DNA, the CDR3 is TGTGCCAGCGGATTCACAGATACGCAGTATTTT.

This clonotype was recorded many times. The J gene is TRBJ1-1, the V gene TRBV6-5; possibly TRBD1 for D (5 bases). This CDR3 contains 14 residues. The V gene's germline CDR1 is MNHEY and CDR2 SVGAGI. Trimming shortened V by 7 bases and J by 0 bases, and 12 bases separated the two germline ends. This CDR3 is CASTRDGLNTEAFF. CDR3 bases: TGTGCCAGCACCAGGGACGGATTGAACACTGAAGCTTTCTTT.

This clonotype was seen repeatedly, ten times or more. The genes are TRBV12-3 or TRBV12-4 and TRBJ2-7; the D gene is possibly TRBD2 (6 bases). The CDR3 is 15 amino acids. V dropped 5 bases and J dropped 2 bases, with 16 bases sitting between them. CDR3 residues: CASSPNAGPTYEQYF. DNA for the CDR3: TGTGCCAGCAGTCCCAACGCGGGACCTACCTACGAGCAGTACTTC.

This clonotype came up many times. This chain's CDR3 is CASSLEPGPYGYTF. CDR3 sequence (DNA): TGTGCCAGCAGCTTAGAACCGGGTCCATATGGCTACACCTTC. V and J are TRBV11-2 and TRBJ1-2, with unresolved D. This CDR3 contains 14 residues. V was clipped by 0 bases and J by 5 bases, with 10 bases between them. The germline V gene encodes CDR1 SGHAT and CDR2 FQNNGV.

This clonotype was found a few times. The chain couples TRBV19 to TRBJ1-5; D remains unclear. Germline V CDR1 and CDR2: LNHDA, SQIVND (reference sequence). Trimming took 4 bases from V and 0 from J, leaving 7 bases between them. The CDR3 has 14 residues. As DNA, the CDR3 is TGTGCCAGTAGTAGGGGTCTTAGCAATCAGCCCCAGCATTTT. Its protein is CASSRGLSNQPQHF.

There are many counts of this clonotype. This chain links TRBV6-1 with TRBJ2-1; D is possibly TRBD1 (5 bases). Germline CDR1 and CDR2: MNHNS and SASEGT. This CDR3 contains 15 residues. The germline V and J ends were trimmed by 3 bases and 9 bases, with 18 bases remaining between them. The CDR3 nucleotides read TGTGCCAGCAGTGAGGGGCTTTCCTCTCGGGTTGAGCAGTTCTTC. Protein sequence: CASSEGLSSRVEQFF.